The 31 T cell receptor beta chains below were found in one sample sequenced in a study of blood T cell repertoires in COVID-19. Sequencing was performed with immunoSEQ multiplex PCR; in TCRdb, only in-frame clones are kept and a portion is missing. There are about 190,000 clones in the sample; approximately 90% occur only once, and roughly 5.6% lies in the top ten. Sequenced: peripheral blood. The source of these receptors is a woman in her thirties or forties who had recovered from COVID-19.

This chain links TRBV7-2 with TRBJ2-7; TRBD2 agrees at 8 bases. The ends lost 5 bases at V and 2 bases at J; junction bases unmatched: 5. This CDR3 is 14 amino acids long. Germline CDR1 and CDR2: SGHTA and FQGNSA. CDR3 sequence: CASSPGLATYEQYF. The CDR3, as DNA: TGTGCCAGCAGCCCTGGACTAGCAACCTACGAGCAGTACTTC.

This chain connects TRBV11-3 to TRBJ2-7; D is undetermined. V was shortened by 1 base and J by 0 bases, with 4 bases between the two germline ends. The CDR3 spans 13 residues. CDR1 SGHNT and CDR2 YENEEA come from the germline V gene. DNA of the CDR3: TGTGCCAGCAGCTTAGGCGGCTCCTACGAGCAGTACTTC. This gives the protein CASSLGGSYEQYF.

In regard to this clone: This sample includes further DNA sequences coding for the same CDR3. The V and J genes are TRBV12-3 or TRBV12-4 and TRBJ2-7; D unresolved. The V gene lost 6 bases and the J gene lost 2 bases, with 5 bases spanning the gap. This CDR3 is built from 11 residues. CDR3 sequence: CASSSAYEQYF. The CDR3 DNA reads TGTGCCAGCAGCTCCGCCTACGAGCAGTACTTC.

The rearrangement uses TRBV30 and TRBJ1-2, with D maybe TRBD1 (6 bases). The CDR3 has 15 residues. V lost 3 bases and J lost 8, with 22 bases in between. From germline, CDR1 is GTSNPN and CDR2 SVGIG (reference sequence). CDR3 residues: CAWSLPTTGKVGYTF. In nucleotides, the CDR3 is TGTGCCTGGAGCCTACCTACCACAGGGAAAGTGGGCTACACCTTC.

The rearrangement uses TRBV7-2 and TRBJ1-2, with D possibly being TRBD1 (5 bases). The CDR3 sequence is 16 residues long. The V gene's germline CDR1 is SGHTA and CDR2 FQGNSA. Trimming removed 5 bases at V and 0 bases at J, with 16 bases between. The CDR3 bases are TGTGCCAGCAGCACCACCCCCCCGGGGGCTAACTATGGCTACACCTTC. The encoded protein is CASSTTPPGANYGYTF.

The CDR3 is CASSLSAGGSGGYTF. For the CDR3, the DNA is TGTGCCAGCAGTTTATCCGCAGGGGGCTCGGGCGGCTACACCTTC. The chain recombines TRBV28 with TRBJ1-2; 8 nucleotides align to TRBD1. V shed 1 base, J shed 8 bases, and the junction held 9 bases outside the gene matches. Germline assignment: CDR1 MDHEN and CDR2 SYDVKM. There are 15 residues in the CDR3.

The CDR3 spells CASRLAGDINYGYTF. As DNA, the CDR3 is TGTGCCAGCAGACTAGCGGGGGACATTAACTATGGCTACACCTTC. The chain carries TRBV27 and TRBJ1-2; D is perhaps TRBD1 (6 bases). The V end was cut by 6 bases, the J end by 1 base, with 15 bases between. CDR3 length: 15 amino acids. Germline-derived CDR1 and CDR2 are MNHEY and SMNVEV (reference sequence).

The chain recombines TRBV24-1 with TRBJ1-3; 7 positions match TRBD1. V lost 4 bases and J lost 0; bases outside the gene matches: 5. CDR1 is KGHDR, CDR2 SFDVKD, per germline. This CDR3 is 16 amino acids long. CDR3 amino acids: CATSESGTDSGNTIYF. CDR3 DNA: TGTGCCACCAGTGAGTCAGGGACAGACTCTGGAAACACCATATATTTT.

Comments on this clone: This specimen includes other DNA sequences encoding the same CDR3. V and J are TRBV7-2 and TRBJ2-5, with D tentatively TRBD2 (6 bases). Trimming left V 1 base short and J 3 bases short, with 12 bases between. The CDR3 is 15 amino acids. Germline values: CDR1 SGHTA, CDR2 FQGNSA. In DNA form, the CDR3 reads TGTGCCAGCAGCTTAGTCGGGACTGGAGAAGAGACCCAGTACTTC. The encoded protein is CASSLVGTGEETQYF. The full variable domain, rest sourced from reference TRBV7-2 and TRBJ2-5, is GAGVSQSPSNKVTEKGKDVELRCDPISGHTALYWYRQSLGQGLEFLIYFQGNSAPDKSGLPSDRFSAERTGGSVSTLTIQRTQQEDSAVYLCASSLVGTGEETQYFGPGTRLLVL.

V usage is TRBV30 and J usage is TRBJ1-3; tentative D call: TRBD1 (5 bases). Germline-derived CDR1 and CDR2 are GTSNPN and SVGIG (reference sequence). The CDR3 is 15 residues long. V was clipped by 2 bases and J by 2 bases, with 13 bases between them. The CDR3 spells CAWSYGGTTGNTIYF. As DNA, the CDR3 is TGTGCCTGGAGTTACGGGGGGACCACTGGAAACACCATATATTTT.

The chain links TRBV28 to TRBJ2-5, with D maybe TRBD2 (6 bases). The CDR3 is 13 amino acids. V lost 3 bases to trimming and J lost 5 bases, with 10 bases between them. Germline V gives CDR1 MDHEN, CDR2 SYDVKM. CDR3 in amino acids: CASSFGTSETQYF. The DNA for the CDR3 is TGTGCCAGCAGTTTCGGGACTTCTGAGACCCAGTACTTC.

The chain is built from TRBV6-5 and TRBJ2-7; D might be TRBD1 (5 bases). V lost 8 bases to trimming and J lost 1 base, with 15 bases between them. The CDR3 covers 14 residues. Germline V gives CDR1 MNHEY, CDR2 SVGAGI. This chain's CDR3 is CASRSRAESYEQYF. CDR3 bases: TGTGCCAGCCGGAGCAGGGCGGAGTCCTACGAGCAGTACTTC.

The rearrangement uses TRBV30 and TRBJ1-2; 8 nucleotides line up with TRBD1. The J segment lost 8 bases and the V segment lost 3 bases, leaving 17 bases of the junction unmatched. This CDR3 region has 16 residues. CDR1 GTSNPN and CDR2 SVGIG come from the germline V gene (reference sequence). The CDR3: CAWSFAGTGKIGGYTF. DNA for the CDR3: TGTGCCTGGAGCTTCGCCGGGACAGGAAAAATAGGGGGCTACACCTTC.

This chain's CDR3 is CASSDGQGSGNTIYF. CDR3 coding DNA: TGCGCCAGCAGCGACGGGCAGGGTTCTGGAAACACCATATATTTT. The chain combines TRBV5-1 with TRBJ1-3, with D perhaps matching TRBD1 (5 bases). The CDR3 loop spans 15 amino acids. V shed 4 bases and J shed 1 base, with 12 bases lying between them. Germline V gene data show CDR1 as SGHRS and CDR2 as YFSETQ.

V and J are TRBV11-2 and TRBJ2-3; 10 bases fit TRBD1. The CDR3 is 17 residues long. From germline, CDR1 is SGHAT and CDR2 FQNNGV. Trimming removed 2 bases from V and 4 bases from J; junction bases left unmatched: 9. As DNA, the CDR3 is TGTGCCAGCAGCTTACTTGGGCCGGGACAGGGGCCAGATACGCAGTATTTT. Its protein product is CASSLLGPGQGPDTQYF. Full variable domain (missing parts from reference TRBV11-2 and TRBJ2-3): EAGVAQSPRYKIIEKRQSVAFWCNPISGHATLYWYQQILGQGPKLLIQFQNNGVVDDSQLPKDRFSAERLKGVDSTLKIQPAKLEDSAVYLCASSLLGPGQGPDTQYFGPGTRLTVL.

This rearrangement joins TRBV13 to TRBJ2-7; 10 nucleotides line up with TRBD2. In germline, CDR1 is PRHDT, CDR2 FYEKMQ (reference sequence). CDR3 length: 15 residues. V shed 0 bases and J 3 bases; nucleotides not matched to a gene: 2. The DNA of the CDR3 is TGTGCCAGCAGCTTAGGCCCTAGCGGGGGCTACGAGCAGTACTTC. Translating it yields CASSLGPSGGYEQYF.

This sequence joins TRBV5-1 and TRBJ1-4; 8 bases are shared with TRBD1. The CDR3 spans 17 residues. CDR1 is SGHRS, CDR2 YFSETQ, per germline. V gave up 6 bases and J gave up 7 bases; unmatched junction bases: 17. Here the CDR3 reads CASTRTGMALGGEKLFF. The CDR3 bases are TGCGCCAGCACCCGGACAGGGATGGCACTGGGCGGTGAAAAACTGTTTTTT.

The gene calls are TRBV6-5 and TRBJ1-2; 7 bases are a match to TRBD1. The V gene end was trimmed by 6 bases and the J gene end by 3 bases; junction bases not matched to a gene: 4. The CDR3 covers 13 residues. Germline-derived CDR1 and CDR2 are MNHEY and SVGAGI. Here the CDR3 DNA reads TGTGCCAGCAGCACAGGGGCCTACTATGGCTACACCTTC. Its translation is CASSTGAYYGYTF.

The chain employs TRBV30 and TRBJ1-1, with D perhaps matching TRBD1 (5 bases). The germline V and J ends were trimmed by 1 base and 0 bases, with 9 bases remaining between them. Germline V lookup: CDR1 GTSNPN, CDR2 SVGIG (reference sequence). The CDR3 has 14 residues. Here the CDR3 reads CAWSAGNVNTEAFF. DNA of the CDR3: TGTGCCTGGAGTGCAGGGAACGTGAACACTGAAGCTTTCTTT.

The chain joins TRBV6-4 to TRBJ2-3; possible D gene TRBD2, 6 bases. The CDR3 has 16 amino acids. The V end lost 0 bases, the J end lost 1 base, and 11 bases lay between the germline ends. Germline assignment: CDR1 MRHNA and CDR2 SNTAGT. The CDR3 loop reads CASSDSRGGGTDTQYF. CDR3 nucleotides: TGTGCCAGCAGTGACTCGAGGGGAGGCGGCACAGATACGCAGTATTTT.

This chain links TRBV7-9 with TRBJ2-3, with 11 bases that match TRBD2. Per the germline V gene, CDR1 is SEHNR and CDR2 is FQNEAQ (reference sequence). V dropped 4 bases and J dropped 0; count of bases not matched to a gene: 6. The CDR3 is made up of 17 amino acids. The CDR3 loop reads CASSSVAGGDSTDTQYF. The CDR3 nucleotides are TGTGCCAGCAGCTCCGTAGCGGGAGGGGATAGCACAGATACGCAGTATTTT.

The chain carries TRBV6-5 and TRBJ1-1; weak D call: TRBD1 (6 bases). The CDR3 spans 16 residues. Germline V gives CDR1 MNHEY, CDR2 SVGAGI. The V end was cut by 0 bases, the J end by 3 bases, with 14 bases between. The CDR3 DNA follows: TGTGCCAGCAGTTACTCGATAGGGAGGGGGGACACTGAAGCTTTCTTT. Translating gives CASSYSIGRGDTEAFF.

J is TRBJ2-3 and V is TRBV19, with 7 positions matching TRBD1. CDR1 and CDR2 from the germline V gene are LNHDA and SQIVND (reference sequence). The CDR3 spans 14 residues. The V and J ends lost 6 bases and 0 bases, in that order; junction bases with no gene match: 3. The CDR3, as DNA: TGTGCCAGTAGCTCGACAGGGAGCACAGATACGCAGTATTTT. Translated, it gives CASSSTGSTDTQYF.

This clone was seen a single time. V and J are TRBV12-3 or TRBV12-4 and TRBJ2-7; D is undetermined. This CDR3 is built from 11 residues. V was clipped by 6 bases and J by 3 bases, with 6 bases between them. The CDR3 loop is CASSTNYEQYF. CDR3 nucleotides: TGTGCCAGCAGCACAAACTACGAGCAGTACTTC.

This chain connects TRBV5-8 to TRBJ1-2; TRBD1 agrees at 9 bases. This CDR3 has 15 amino acids. V trimming: 7 bases; J trimming: 8 bases; junction bases outside the gene matches: 15. Germline lookup yields CDR1 SGHTS and CDR2 YDEGEE. DNA for the CDR3: TGTGCCAGCCTTGCCCCGGACAGGGGCCACCGGGGCTACACCTTC. Amino acids: CASLAPDRGHRGYTF.

The chain couples TRBV14 to TRBJ1-3; D not certain. CDR3 size: 14 residues. Trimming removed 1 base at V and 4 bases at J, with 8 bases between. Per germline, CDR1 SGHDN and CDR2 FVKESK. The chain's CDR3 is CASSQARGGNTIYF. The CDR3 nucleotides read TGTGCCAGCAGCCAAGCCAGAGGGGGAAACACCATATATTTT.

The V and J genes are TRBV6-2 or TRBV6-3 and TRBJ1-1; D is unresolved. The V end was cut by 2 bases, the J end by 0 bases, with 4 bases between. CDR1 MNHEY and CDR2 SVGEGT come from the germline V gene. The CDR3 has 13 amino acids. The CDR3 bases are TGTGCCAGCAGTTACCCTATGAACACTGAAGCTTTCTTT. As protein: CASSYPMNTEAFF.

J is TRBJ1-1 and V is TRBV7-9, with D possibly TRBD1 on 5 matching bases. Germline V gene data show CDR1 as SEHNR and CDR2 as FQNEAQ (reference sequence). The CDR3 runs 12 residues. V lost 4 bases and J 10 bases, leaving 13 bases between the germline ends. Here the CDR3 reads CASSSLQGSAFF. The CDR3 DNA reads as TGTGCCAGCAGCTCCTTGCAGGGTTCAGCTTTCTTT. Full variable domain (remainder filled in from reference TRBV7-9 and TRBJ1-1): DTGVSQNPRHKITKRGQNVTFRCDPISEHNRLYWYRQTLGQGPEFLTYFQNEAQLEKSRLLSDRFSAERPKGSFSTLEIQRTEQGDSAMYLCASSSLQGSAFFGQGTRLTVV.

The chain has TRBV30 and TRBJ1-1; possibly TRBD1 for D (6 bases). Trimming shortened V by 3 bases and J by 1 base, and 15 bases separated the two germline ends. The CDR3 has 15 residues. Per the germline V gene, CDR1 is GTSNPN and CDR2 is SVGIG (reference sequence). Written as DNA, the CDR3 is TGTGCCTGGAGCGACCCGGGACACTGGAACACTGAAGCTTTCTTT. Protein: CAWSDPGHWNTEAFF.

The V call is TRBV14, the J call TRBJ1-6, with 8 bases matching TRBD1. In germline, CDR1 is SGHDN, CDR2 FVKESK. V lost 2 bases to trimming and J lost 8 bases; unmatched junction nucleotides: 5. There are 15 residues in the CDR3. Here the CDR3 reads CASSQLGQGDSPLHF. The CDR3, as DNA: TGTGCCAGCAGCCAACTCGGACAGGGAGATTCACCCCTCCACTTT.

The CDR3 loop reads CASSPGQRTEAFF. For the CDR3, the DNA is TGTGCCAGTTCTCCGGGACAGAGAACTGAAGCTTTCTTT. The chain couples TRBV19 to TRBJ1-1, with 7 bases identical to TRBD1. CDR1 and CDR2 (germline): LNHDA, SQIVND (reference sequence). The CDR3 is 13 amino acids. The trim removed 8 bases at V and 5 bases at J, leaving 8 bases unmatched.